A single sample gave rise to the 17 T cell receptor beta chains below, sequenced in a study of control samples from healthy donors and cancer patients. The protocol was immunoSEQ multiplex PCR, while the TCRdb copy is restricted to in-frame clones and leaves out a portion. The sample contains tens of thousands of clones, approximately 86% of which appear only once. Sample: PBMCs. These receptors were obtained from a woman aged 45-59 years with lung cancer.

The CDR3 nucleotides are TGTGCCAGCAGCCGGACGTCTAGCGGGGGATATATCGGGGAGCTGTTTTTT. This sequence encodes CASSRTSSGGYIGELFF. The J gene is TRBJ2-2, the V gene TRBV11-2, with 10 bases matching TRBD2. Per germline, CDR1 SGHAT and CDR2 FQNNGV. The length of the CDR3 is 17 residues. Germline trimming cut 5 bases from V and 7 bases from J; bases unmatched to any gene: 13.

The chain recombines TRBV4-3 with TRBJ1-2, with a tentative D call TRBD1 (5 bases). The CDR3 is 14 residues long. Trimming removed 0 bases at V and 6 bases at J, with 11 bases between. Per germline, CDR1 LGHNA and CDR2 YSLEER. In DNA, the CDR3 is TGCGCCAGCAGCCAAGATAGATTAGGGGATGGCTACACCTTC. Its translation: CASSQDRLGDGYTF.

V and J are TRBV4-3 and TRBJ1-5; D possibly corresponds to TRBD1 (5 bases). The germline CDR1 and CDR2 sequences are LGHNA and YSLEER. This CDR3 is built from 16 residues. Trimming removed 2 bases at V and 6 bases at J, with 17 bases between. The CDR3 region is CASSQQYADGGQPQHF. CDR3 nucleotides: TGCGCCAGCAGCCAACAATACGCCGATGGGGGTCAGCCCCAGCATTTT.

The rearrangement uses TRBV3-1 (or the pseudogene TRBV3-2) and TRBJ2-5; 7 nucleotides match TRBD2. The trim removed 0 bases at V and 5 bases at J, leaving 6 bases unmatched. Germline V CDR1 and CDR2: LGHDT, YNNKEL (reference sequence). The CDR3 is made up of 15 amino acids. The CDR3 sequence is CASSQEVKGGETQYF. The CDR3 nucleotides read TGTGCCAGCAGCCAAGAGGTGAAGGGAGGGGAGACCCAGTACTTC.

V and J are TRBV5-1 and TRBJ1-1; D remains ambiguous. The germline V and J ends were trimmed by 0 bases and 2 bases, with 8 bases remaining between them. Germline V gene lookup returns CDR1 SGHRS and CDR2 YFSETQ. This CDR3 contains 14 residues. The CDR3 nucleotides are TGCGCCAGCAGCTTGGAAGCGGAAAACACTGAAGCTTTCTTT. Translating it yields CASSLEAENTEAFF.

This chain connects TRBV6-5 to TRBJ1-6; 8 nucleotides align to TRBD1. Germline-derived CDR1 and CDR2 are MNHEY and SVGAGI. After removal of 11 bases from V and 14 bases from J, the junction contained 14 bases not matched to a gene. The CDR3 spans 13 residues. CDR3 loop: CALLDRENWALHF. CDR3 nucleotides: TGTGCCTTACTGGACAGGGAAAATTGGGCCCTCCACTTT.

This chain connects TRBV30 to TRBJ1-2; no clear D. The CDR3 length is 11 residues. The V end lost 4 bases, the J end lost 4 bases, and 7 bases lay between the germline ends. Germline lookup yields CDR1 GTSNPN and CDR2 SVGIG (reference sequence). The CDR3 region is CAWMRGYGYTF. For the CDR3, the DNA is TGTGCCTGGATGCGGGGCTATGGCTACACCTTC.

The V gene is TRBV6-8, the J gene TRBJ2-4; D is uncertain. V shed 10 bases and J shed 0 bases, with 22 bases lying between them. The CDR3 is 17 residues long. The germline gives CDR1 MNHGY, CDR2 SAAAGT. In DNA, the CDR3 is TGTGCCACTTTTAGCTCCAAGCCACGTATAGCCAAAAACATTCAGTACTTC. Protein product: CATFSSKPRIAKNIQYF.

This clone was observed a few times. The V call is TRBV5-1, the J call TRBJ2-7; D unresolved. V lost 4 bases and J lost 7, with 12 bases in between. The CDR3 is made up of 12 amino acids. From germline, CDR1 is SGHRS and CDR2 YFSETQ. CDR3 loop: CASSRAPEEQYF. The CDR3, as DNA: TGCGCCAGCAGCCGAGCCCCCGAAGAGCAGTACTTC.

This chain connects TRBV9 to TRBJ1-1, with D possibly being TRBD1 (5 bases). Germline assignment: CDR1 SGDLS and CDR2 YYNGEE. V was cut by 4 bases and J by 3 bases, with 22 bases left in between. CDR3 length equals 17 residues. CDR3 DNA sequence: TGTGCCAGCAGCCGGGACCTAAACTCCAAAAGCTACACTGAAGCTTTCTTT. Amino acid sequence: CASSRDLNSKSYTEAFF.

The chain couples TRBV15 to TRBJ1-1; D is undetermined. CDR1 is LNHNV and CDR2 is YYDKDF in the germline V gene (reference sequence). Deletions cut 0 bases from V and 6 bases from J, with 11 bases between. The CDR3 runs to 14 residues. The CDR3 region is CATSRDNGKAEAFF. CDR3 DNA sequence: TGTGCCACCAGCAGAGATAACGGTAAAGCTGAAGCTTTCTTT.

The chain couples TRBV7-9 to TRBJ1-1; D is perhaps TRBD1 (5 bases). V was shortened by 1 base and J by 7 bases, with 16 bases between the two germline ends. CDR3 length: 15 residues. CDR1 and CDR2 (germline): SEHNR, FQNEAQ (reference sequence). CDR3 sequence reads: CASSLVPGPPIEAFF. The CDR3 nucleotides read TGTGCCAGCAGCTTAGTACCGGGACCCCCAATTGAAGCTTTCTTT.

The chain employs TRBV5-1 and TRBJ2-5; D uncertain. The V end lost 0 bases, the J end lost 1 base, and 10 bases lay between the germline ends. The CDR3 contains 15 residues. Germline CDR1 and CDR2: SGHRS and YFSETQ. This CDR3 is CASSLGPATQETQYF. In nucleotides, the CDR3 is TGCGCCAGCAGCTTGGGTCCAGCCACCCAAGAGACCCAGTACTTC.

This chain joins TRBV7-2 and TRBJ2-7; D unresolved. The V and J ends lost 5 bases and 2 bases respectively, with 16 bases between them. The CDR3 consists of 15 residues. The germline gives CDR1 SGHTA, CDR2 FQGNSA. The CDR3 coding sequence is TGTGCCAGCAGCCCGACCAGTCAGGCCACCTACGAGCAGTACTTC. Translation gives CASSPTSQATYEQYF.

The J gene is TRBJ2-7, the V gene TRBV6-2 or TRBV6-3; D unresolved. Trimming took off 2 bases at V and 7 bases at J, with 9 bases between the two ends. CDR3 size: 12 residues. Germline loops: CDR1 MNHEY, CDR2 SVGEGT. CDR3 amino acids: CASSYLRLEQYF. The CDR3, as DNA: TGTGCCAGCAGTTACCTTCGGTTGGAGCAGTACTTC.

V gene TRBV4-1 combines with J gene TRBJ2-3, with TRBD2 matching 13 bases. Trimming removed 4 bases from V and 0 bases from J; junction bases left unmatched: 1. CDR1 is MGHRA and CDR2 is YSYEKL in the germline V gene. This CDR3 spans 16 amino acids. The CDR3 spells CASSRTSGGSTDTQYF. CDR3 in DNA: TGCGCCAGCAGCCGGACTAGCGGGGGAAGCACAGATACGCAGTATTTT.

This rearrangement joins TRBV6-1 to TRBJ2-7; unclear D gene. V was shortened by 4 bases and J by 3 bases, with 7 bases between the two germline ends. Germline CDR1 and CDR2: MNHNS and SASEGT. This CDR3 contains 12 residues. DNA for the CDR3: TGTGCCAGCAGTGTCGACAACTACGAGCAGTACTTC. Its protein is CASSVDNYEQYF.